The clone carrying this T cell receptor (beta chain) occurred a few times. Its antigen is not identified. Study-wide results and caveats: Tumor Treg TCRs overlapped most with tumor naive CD4+ cells. The TCR gene usage of tumor memory CD4+ T cells clustered together with blood and lymph node memory CD4+ cells and with lymph node naive CD4+ cells. Larger-cohort validation covered only one TCR beta V-J rearrangement.

After constant-region reverse-primer amplification, full-length variable regions underwent semi-nested PCR with Nested Universal Primer A. TCRdb processed the 5' RACE reads anew with MiXCR; each CDR3 protein has one entry. Seen here are about 54,000 distinct CDR3 sequences, roughly a sixth observed once, and the top ten hold under 2.5%. This CDR3 has 17 residues. In germline, CDR1 is MNHEY, CDR2 SVGEGT. Trimming removed 8 bases from V and 4 bases from J, with 26 bases in between. Sequenced sample: naive CD4+ T cells sorted from blood. Noted subset: naive CD4+ T cells, CD4+CD45RA+CD25-. This clonotype was obtained from a female donor with breast cancer. The chain uses TRBV6-2 or TRBV6-3 and TRBJ1-1; D is possibly TRBD1 (5 bases). The CDR3 loop is CASASKGGAGWSTEAFF. The CDR3 DNA reads as TGTGCCAGCGCCTCAAAAGGCGGGGCAGGATGGAGCACTGAAGCTTTCTTT.